Each of the 9 T cell receptor beta chains below was sequenced from the same sample in a study of T cells in women clearing cervical HPV infection. Profiling relied on immunoSEQ multiplex PCR, and the TCRdb table lists in-frame clones only, not all of them. The sample has around 29,000 clones. Source material: blood buffy coat. The receptors shown here come from a woman aged 18 to 75 with a cervical HPV16 infection that either progressed to CIN3+ or cleared (not recorded which).

In regard to this clone: The read ends 3 residues early relative to the CDR3; the germline J gene fills the gap. The chain is built from TRBV5-1 and TRBJ2-3; 9 nucleotides agree with TRBD2. V dropped 0 bases and J dropped 3; count of bases not matched to a gene: 5. The CDR3 contains 16 residues. Germline V gene lookup returns CDR1 SGHRS and CDR2 YFSETQ. CDR3 sequence: CASSLEASGKTDTQYF. Incomplete CDR3 DNA: TGCGCCAGCAGCTTGGAGGCTAGCGGGAAAACAGATACG.

About this clone: The CDR3 goes on 3 residues after the read ends, and that part is filled in from the germline J gene. The gene calls are TRBV19 and TRBJ2-1; 8 nucleotides match TRBD2. This CDR3 is 14 amino acids long. J lost 0 bases, V lost 6 bases, and 1 base had no gene match. The germline V gene has CDR1 LNHDA and CDR2 SQIVND (reference sequence). The sequenced CDR3 bases are TGTGCCAGTAGAGCGGGAGTCTCCTACAATGAG. This translates into CASRAGVSYNE. From start to end, the CDR3 is CASRAGVSYNEQFF.

In regard to this clone: The read stops 3 residues short of the end of the CDR3; the missing end is completed from the germline J gene. The rearrangement uses TRBV6-2 or TRBV6-3 and TRBJ1-2; 7 nucleotides align to TRBD1. The germline V gene has CDR1 MNHEY and CDR2 SVGEGT. CDR3 length equals 14 residues. The V and J ends lost 2 bases and 3 bases, in that order; junction bases with no gene match: 3. CDR3 bases read: TGTGCCAGCAGTTACCTAGACAGGGACTATGGC. It is translated as CASSYLDRDYG. The entire CDR3 protein is CASSYLDRDYGYTF.

In regard to this clone: The read falls 3 residues short of the CDR3 end, and the missing part is taken from the germline J gene. The chain recombines TRBV5-1 with TRBJ2-3, with TRBD2 matching over 10 bases. The germline V gene has CDR1 SGHRS and CDR2 YFSETQ. V dropped 3 bases and J dropped 4; count of bases not matched to a gene: 11. The CDR3 is made up of 17 amino acids. The CDR3 region is CASSSLLVAGGSDTQYF. The part of the CDR3 DNA that was read is TGCGCCAGCAGCTCTTTATTGGTAGCGGGAGGCTCAGATACG.

Note on this clone: The sequenced fragment ends 3 residues before the CDR3 boundary, so the rest is inferred from the germline J gene. Other DNA sequences from this sample encode an identical CDR3 as well. The chain carries TRBV5-6 and TRBJ2-7, with TRBD2 as a possible D gene (5 bases). The CDR3 consists of 15 residues. CDR1 SGHDT and CDR2 YYEEEE come from the germline V gene. Trimming pared 4 bases from V and 1 base from J, leaving 15 bases between. The CDR3 sequence: CASSRGASLSYEQYF. Incomplete CDR3 DNA: TGTGCCAGCAGCCGGGGAGCCAGCTTATCCTACGAG.

With regard to this clone: The read finishes 3 residues shy of the CDR3 end, and the germline J gene is used to complete it. The genes are TRBV7-9 and TRBJ1-6; tentative D call: TRBD1 (5 bases). The CDR3 has 13 amino acids. Germline V lookup: CDR1 SEHNR, CDR2 FQNEAQ (reference sequence). The V end lost 3 bases, the J end lost 9 bases, and 9 bases lay between the germline ends. The CDR3 protein is CASSLGLSSPLHF. CDR3 bases read: TGTGCCAGCAGCTTGGGACTTAGTTCACCC.

The DNA read from the CDR3 is TGTGCCAGCAGTGAAGCGACTAGCGGTATACAAGAGACC. Its protein product is CASSEATSGIQET. The entire CDR3 is CASSEATSGIQETQYF. The V and J genes are TRBV6-1 and TRBJ2-5, with TRBD2 matching over 9 bases. With the read ending 3 residues before the CDR3 end, the germline J gene is used to fill in that end. V was pared by 0 bases and J by 2 bases, with 4 bases of the junction left unmatched. The length of the CDR3 is 16 residues. Germline V gives CDR1 MNHNS, CDR2 SASEGT.

This clone is medium-sized by frequency. The CDR3 goes on 3 residues after the read ends, and that part is filled in from the germline J gene. The chain couples TRBV6-2 or TRBV6-3 to TRBJ2-3; TRBD2 matches at 10 bases. The CDR3 sequence is 17 residues long. CDR1 and CDR2 (germline): MNHEY, SVGEGT. The J segment lost 1 base and the V segment lost 2 bases, leaving 6 bases of the junction unmatched. This chain's CDR3 is CASSYLLAGDGTDTQYF. The sequenced CDR3 bases are TGTGCCAGCAGTTACCTTCTAGCGGGAGATGGCACAGATACG.

For this clone: The read ends 3 residues shy of where the CDR3 ends; the end is completed using the germline J gene. J is TRBJ1-6 and V is TRBV7-9; D possibly corresponds to TRBD1 (5 bases). Germline V CDR1 and CDR2: SEHNR, FQNEAQ (reference sequence). V was pared by 5 bases and J by 5 bases, with 10 bases between. The CDR3 covers 14 residues. The CDR3 spells CASSVTGDNSPLHF. CDR3 DNA, as far as it was read: TGTGCCAGCAGCGTAACAGGAGATAATTCACCC.